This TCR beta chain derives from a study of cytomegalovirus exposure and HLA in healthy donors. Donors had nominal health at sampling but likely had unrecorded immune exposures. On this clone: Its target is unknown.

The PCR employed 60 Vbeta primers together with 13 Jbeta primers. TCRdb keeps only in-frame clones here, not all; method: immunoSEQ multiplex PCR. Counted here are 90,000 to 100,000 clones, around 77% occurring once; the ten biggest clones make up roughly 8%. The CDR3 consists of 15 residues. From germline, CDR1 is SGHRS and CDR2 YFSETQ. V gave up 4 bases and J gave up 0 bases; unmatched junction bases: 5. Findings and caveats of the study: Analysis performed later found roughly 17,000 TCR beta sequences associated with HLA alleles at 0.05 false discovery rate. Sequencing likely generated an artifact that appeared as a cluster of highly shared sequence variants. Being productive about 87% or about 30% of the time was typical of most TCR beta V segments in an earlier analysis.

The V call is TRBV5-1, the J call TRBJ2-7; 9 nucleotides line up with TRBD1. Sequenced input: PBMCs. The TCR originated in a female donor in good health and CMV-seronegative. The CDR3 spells CASSDRDRASYEQYF. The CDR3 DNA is TGCGCCAGCAGCGACAGGGACAGGGCCTCCTACGAGCAGTACTTC.